This T cell receptor (beta chain) derives from a study of T-cell reconstitution after alpha-beta-depleted transplantation in children (dated by TCRdb to 2016 to 2017). About the full investigation: The study quantitatively tracked T-cell immune reconstitution after TCRalphabeta/CD19-depleted allogeneic hematopoietic cell transplantation in children using TCR repertoire profiling.

Receptors were amplified or captured by PCR. Sequencing was carried out with an Illumina HiSeq 2500. TCR libraries were prepared with molecular barcoding, using unique molecular identifiers to normalize TCRbeta repertoire quantification. Through fastp at Q25 and MiXCR, TCRdb rebuilt clones from the public reads, retaining in-frame beta chains. Merged by CDR3 protein, the rows form single entries marked with the most common genes and DNA. This sample lists 600,000 to 700,000 distinct CDR3 sequences; roughly 15% were detected once. 1.1% of the sample belongs to the ten largest clones. Reading the germline V gene (reference sequence) gives CDR1 DFQATT and CDR2 SNEGSKA. V is clipped by 5 bases and J by 8 bases, and the sequence between their germline boundaries is 18 bases long. The CDR3 spans 13 residues, from the cysteine through the phenylalanine. Only CDR3 DNA remains: 39 bases, in frame from the first base.

Notes on this clonotype: The antigen it binds to is not known. Base quality data are lacking; no much larger clone is found one base away.

This TCR derives from a human donor who donated a stem cell graft to a child with acute myeloid leukemia. This specimen was PBMCs from the stem cell graft donor, taken from the stem cell graft. Recombination connected TRBV20-1 to TRBJ1-2; tentative D gene TRBD1, with 5 bases matching. The DNA sequence is as follows: TGCAGTGCTCCTTACTCCGGGACCTCGGGCTACACCTTC. It specifies CSAPYSGTSGYTF.